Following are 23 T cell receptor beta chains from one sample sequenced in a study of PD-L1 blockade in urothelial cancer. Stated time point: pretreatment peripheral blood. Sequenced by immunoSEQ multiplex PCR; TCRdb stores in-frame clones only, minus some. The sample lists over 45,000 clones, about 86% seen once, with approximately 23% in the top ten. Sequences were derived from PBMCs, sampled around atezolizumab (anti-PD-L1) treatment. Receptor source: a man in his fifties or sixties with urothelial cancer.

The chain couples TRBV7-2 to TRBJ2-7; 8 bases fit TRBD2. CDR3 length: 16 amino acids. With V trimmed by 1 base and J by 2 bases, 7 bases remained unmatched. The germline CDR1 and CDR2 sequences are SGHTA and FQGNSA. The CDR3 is CASSLVSTSGTYEQYF. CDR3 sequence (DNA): TGTGCCAGCAGCTTAGTTTCCACTAGCGGAACCTACGAGCAGTACTTC.

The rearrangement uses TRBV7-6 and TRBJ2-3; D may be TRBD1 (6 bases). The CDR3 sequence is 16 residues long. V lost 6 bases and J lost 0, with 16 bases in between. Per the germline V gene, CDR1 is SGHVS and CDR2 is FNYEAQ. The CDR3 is CASRFSGTMSTDTQYF. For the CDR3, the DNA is TGTGCCAGCAGATTTTCCGGGACAATGAGCACAGATACGCAGTATTTT.

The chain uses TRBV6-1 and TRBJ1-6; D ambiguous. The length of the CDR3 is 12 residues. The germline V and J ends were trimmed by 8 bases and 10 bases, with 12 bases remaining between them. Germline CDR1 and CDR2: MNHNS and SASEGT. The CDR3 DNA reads TGTGCCAGCCTCTCGGGATTCTCACCCCTCCACTTT. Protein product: CASLSGFSPLHF.

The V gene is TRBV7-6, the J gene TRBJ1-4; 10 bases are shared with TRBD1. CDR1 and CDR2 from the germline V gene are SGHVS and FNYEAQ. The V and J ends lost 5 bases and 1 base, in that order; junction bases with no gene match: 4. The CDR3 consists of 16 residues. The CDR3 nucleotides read TGTGCCAGCAGCACCGGACAGGGGGGAACTAATGAAAAACTGTTTTTT. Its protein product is CASSTGQGGTNEKLFF.

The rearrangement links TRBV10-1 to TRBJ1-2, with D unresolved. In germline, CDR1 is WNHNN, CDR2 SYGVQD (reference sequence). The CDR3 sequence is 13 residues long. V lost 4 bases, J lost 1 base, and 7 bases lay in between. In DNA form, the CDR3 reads TGCGCCAGCAGTGGACGGAGTAACTATGGCTACACCTTC. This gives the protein CASSGRSNYGYTF.

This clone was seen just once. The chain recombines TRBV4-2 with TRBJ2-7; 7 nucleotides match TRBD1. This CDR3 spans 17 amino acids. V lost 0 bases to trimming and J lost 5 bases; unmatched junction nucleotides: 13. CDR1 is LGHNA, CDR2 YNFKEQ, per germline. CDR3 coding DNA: TGTGCCAGCAGCCAAGATAGAATTCAAGAACAGGGGAACGAGCAGTACTTC. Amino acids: CASSQDRIQEQGNEQYF.

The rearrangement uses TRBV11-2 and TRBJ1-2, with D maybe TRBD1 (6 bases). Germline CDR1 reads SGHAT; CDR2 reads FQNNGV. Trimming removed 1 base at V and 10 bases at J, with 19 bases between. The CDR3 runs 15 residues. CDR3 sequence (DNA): TGTGCCAGCAGCTTAGCGACAGGCAGGCAGACTTTCTACACCTTC. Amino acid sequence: CASSLATGRQTFYTF.

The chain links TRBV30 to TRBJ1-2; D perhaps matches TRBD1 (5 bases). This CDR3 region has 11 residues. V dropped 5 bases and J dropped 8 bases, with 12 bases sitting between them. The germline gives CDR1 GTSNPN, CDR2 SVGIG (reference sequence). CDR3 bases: TGTGCCTGGGGGGGGGATGACGGCTACACCTTC. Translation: CAWGGDDGYTF.

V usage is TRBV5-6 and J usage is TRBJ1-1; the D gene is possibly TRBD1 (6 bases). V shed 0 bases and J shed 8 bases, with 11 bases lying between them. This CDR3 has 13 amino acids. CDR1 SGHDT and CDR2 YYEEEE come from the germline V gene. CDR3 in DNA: TGTGCCAGCAGCTTGGGCAGGGGACGAGAAGCTTTCTTT. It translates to CASSLGRGREAFF.

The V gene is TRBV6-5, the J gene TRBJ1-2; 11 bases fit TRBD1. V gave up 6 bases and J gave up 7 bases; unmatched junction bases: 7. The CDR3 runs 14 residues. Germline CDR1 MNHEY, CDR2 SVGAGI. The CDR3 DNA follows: TGTGCCAGCAGGGGACAGGGGGTTTCCTCTGGCTACACCTTC. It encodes CASRGQGVSSGYTF.

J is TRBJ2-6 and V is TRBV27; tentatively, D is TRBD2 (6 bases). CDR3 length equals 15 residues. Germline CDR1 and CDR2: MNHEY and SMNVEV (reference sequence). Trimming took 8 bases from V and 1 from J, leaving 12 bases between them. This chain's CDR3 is CASGDLWSGANVLTF. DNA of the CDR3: TGTGCCAGCGGGGACTTGTGGTCTGGGGCCAACGTCCTGACTTTC.

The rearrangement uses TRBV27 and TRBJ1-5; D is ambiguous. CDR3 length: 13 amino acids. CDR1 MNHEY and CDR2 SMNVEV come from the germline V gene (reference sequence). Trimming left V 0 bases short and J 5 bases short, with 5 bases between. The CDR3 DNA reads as TGTGCCAGCAGTTTATCCCGTTATCAGCCCCAGCATTTT. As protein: CASSLSRYQPQHF.

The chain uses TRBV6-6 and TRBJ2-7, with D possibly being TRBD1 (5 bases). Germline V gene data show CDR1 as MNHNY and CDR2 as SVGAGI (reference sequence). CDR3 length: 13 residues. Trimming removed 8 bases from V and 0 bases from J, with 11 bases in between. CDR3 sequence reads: CASETGTSYEQYF. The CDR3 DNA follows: TGTGCCAGCGAAACAGGCACCTCCTACGAGCAGTACTTC.

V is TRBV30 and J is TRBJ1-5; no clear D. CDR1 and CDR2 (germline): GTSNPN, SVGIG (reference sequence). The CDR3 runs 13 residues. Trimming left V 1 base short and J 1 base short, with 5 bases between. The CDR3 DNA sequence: TGTGCCTGGAGTGGGCAGAGCAATCAGCCCCAGCATTTT. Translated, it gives CAWSGQSNQPQHF.

The CDR3 here is CASSRGGSEETQYF. Written as DNA, the CDR3 is TGTGCCAGCAGCAGGGGGGGCTCAGAAGAGACCCAGTACTTC. The genes are TRBV11-3 and TRBJ2-5; the D gene is possibly TRBD2 (7 bases). This CDR3 has 14 residues. Germline-derived CDR1 and CDR2 are SGHNT and YENEEA. The V end was cut by 5 bases, the J end by 3 bases, with 13 bases between.

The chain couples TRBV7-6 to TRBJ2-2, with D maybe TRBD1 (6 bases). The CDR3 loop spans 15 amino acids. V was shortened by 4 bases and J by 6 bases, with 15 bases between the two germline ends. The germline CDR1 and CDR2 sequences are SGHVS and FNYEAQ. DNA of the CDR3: TGTGCCAGCAGCTCCCTAGCCCCAGGGGCCGGGGAGCTGTTTTTT. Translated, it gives CASSSLAPGAGELFF.

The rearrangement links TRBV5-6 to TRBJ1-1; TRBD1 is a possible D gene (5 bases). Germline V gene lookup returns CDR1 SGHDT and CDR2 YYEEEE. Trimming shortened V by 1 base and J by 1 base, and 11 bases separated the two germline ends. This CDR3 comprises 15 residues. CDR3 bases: TGTGCCAGCAGCTTGATGGGGCTGACGAACACTGAAGCTTTCTTT. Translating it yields CASSLMGLTNTEAFF.

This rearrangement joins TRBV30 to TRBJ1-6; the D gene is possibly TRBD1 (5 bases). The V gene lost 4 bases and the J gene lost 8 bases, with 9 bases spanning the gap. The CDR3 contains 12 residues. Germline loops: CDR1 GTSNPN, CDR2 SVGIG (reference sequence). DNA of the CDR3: TGTGCCTGGACGACGGGGGATTCACCCCTCCACTTT. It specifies CAWTTGDSPLHF.

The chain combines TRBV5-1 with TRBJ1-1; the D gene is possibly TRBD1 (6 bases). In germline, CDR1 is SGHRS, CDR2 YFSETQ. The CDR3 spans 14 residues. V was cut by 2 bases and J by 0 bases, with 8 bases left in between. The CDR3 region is CASSLGGLNTEAFF. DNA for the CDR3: TGCGCCAGCAGCTTAGGGGGTTTGAACACTGAAGCTTTCTTT.

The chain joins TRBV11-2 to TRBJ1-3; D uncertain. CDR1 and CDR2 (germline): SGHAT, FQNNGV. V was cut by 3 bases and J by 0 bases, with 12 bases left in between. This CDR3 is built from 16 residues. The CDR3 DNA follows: TGTGCCAGCAGCTTTAATGACGGGAGCTCTGGAAACACCATATATTTT. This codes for CASSFNDGSSGNTIYF. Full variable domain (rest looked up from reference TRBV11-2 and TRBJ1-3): EAGVAQSPRYKIIEKRQSVAFWCNPISGHATLYWYQQILGQGPKLLIQFQNNGVVDDSQLPKDRFSAERLKGVDSTLKIQPAKLEDSAVYLCASSFNDGSSGNTIYFGEGSWLTVV.

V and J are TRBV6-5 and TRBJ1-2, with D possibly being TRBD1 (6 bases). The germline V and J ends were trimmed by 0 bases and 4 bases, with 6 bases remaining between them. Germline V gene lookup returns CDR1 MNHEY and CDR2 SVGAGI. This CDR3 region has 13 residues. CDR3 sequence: CASSYSDSYGYTF. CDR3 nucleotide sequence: TGTGCCAGCAGTTACTCGGACAGCTATGGCTACACCTTC.

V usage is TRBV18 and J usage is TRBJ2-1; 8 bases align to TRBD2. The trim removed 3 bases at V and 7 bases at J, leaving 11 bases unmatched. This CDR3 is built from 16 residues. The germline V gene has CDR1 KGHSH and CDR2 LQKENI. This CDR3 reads CASSPQSSGRGNEQFF. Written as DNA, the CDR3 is TGTGCCAGCTCACCTCAGAGCAGCGGGAGAGGTAATGAGCAGTTCTTC.

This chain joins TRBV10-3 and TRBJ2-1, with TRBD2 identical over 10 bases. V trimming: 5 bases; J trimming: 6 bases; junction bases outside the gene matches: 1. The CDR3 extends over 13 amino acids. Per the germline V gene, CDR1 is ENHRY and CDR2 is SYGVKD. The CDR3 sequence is CAISSGGANEQFF. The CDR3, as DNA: TGTGCCATCAGTAGCGGGGGGGCCAATGAGCAGTTCTTC.